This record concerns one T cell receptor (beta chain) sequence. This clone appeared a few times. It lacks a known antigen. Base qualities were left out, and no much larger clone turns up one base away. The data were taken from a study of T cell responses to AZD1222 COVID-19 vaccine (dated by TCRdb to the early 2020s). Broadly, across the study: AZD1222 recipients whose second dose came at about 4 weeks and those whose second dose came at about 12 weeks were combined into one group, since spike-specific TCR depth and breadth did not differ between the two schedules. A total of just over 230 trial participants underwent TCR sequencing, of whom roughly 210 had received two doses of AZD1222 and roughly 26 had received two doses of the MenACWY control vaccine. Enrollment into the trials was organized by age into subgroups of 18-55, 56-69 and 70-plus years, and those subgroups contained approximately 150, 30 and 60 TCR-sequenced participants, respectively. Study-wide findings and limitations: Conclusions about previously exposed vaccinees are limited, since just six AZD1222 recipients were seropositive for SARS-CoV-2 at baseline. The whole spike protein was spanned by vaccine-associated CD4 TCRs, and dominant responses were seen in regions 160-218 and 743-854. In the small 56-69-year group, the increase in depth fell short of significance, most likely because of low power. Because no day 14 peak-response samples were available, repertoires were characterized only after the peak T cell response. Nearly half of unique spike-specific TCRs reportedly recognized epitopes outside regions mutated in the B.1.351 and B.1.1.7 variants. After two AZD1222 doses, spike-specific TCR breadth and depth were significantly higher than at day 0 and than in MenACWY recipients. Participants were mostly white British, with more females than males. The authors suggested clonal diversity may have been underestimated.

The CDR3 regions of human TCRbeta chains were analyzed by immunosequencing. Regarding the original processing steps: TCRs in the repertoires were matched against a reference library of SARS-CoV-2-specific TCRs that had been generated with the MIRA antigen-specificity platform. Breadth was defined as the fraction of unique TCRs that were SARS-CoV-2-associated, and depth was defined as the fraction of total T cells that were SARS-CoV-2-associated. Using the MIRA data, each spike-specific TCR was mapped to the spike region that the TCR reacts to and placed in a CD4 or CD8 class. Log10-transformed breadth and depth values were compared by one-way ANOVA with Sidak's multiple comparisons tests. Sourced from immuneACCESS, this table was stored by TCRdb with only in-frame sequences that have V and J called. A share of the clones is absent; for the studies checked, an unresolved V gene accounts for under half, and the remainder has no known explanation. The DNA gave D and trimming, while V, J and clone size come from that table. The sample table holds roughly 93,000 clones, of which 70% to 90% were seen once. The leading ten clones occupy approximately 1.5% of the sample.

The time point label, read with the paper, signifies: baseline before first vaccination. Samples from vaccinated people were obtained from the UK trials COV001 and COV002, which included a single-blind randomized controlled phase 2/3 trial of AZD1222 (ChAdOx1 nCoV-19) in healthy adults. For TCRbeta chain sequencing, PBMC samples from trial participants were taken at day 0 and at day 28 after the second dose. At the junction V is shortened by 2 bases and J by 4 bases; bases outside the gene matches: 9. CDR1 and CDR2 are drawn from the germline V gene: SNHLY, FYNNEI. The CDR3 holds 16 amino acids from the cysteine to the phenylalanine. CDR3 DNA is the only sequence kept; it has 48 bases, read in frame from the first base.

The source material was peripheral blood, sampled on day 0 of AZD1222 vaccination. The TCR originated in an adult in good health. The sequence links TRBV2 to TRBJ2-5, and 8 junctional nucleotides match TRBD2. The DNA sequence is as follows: TGTGCCAGCAGTGAACGATCCCCGGGACTAGGAGAGACCCAGTACTTC. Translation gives CASSERSPGLGETQYF.